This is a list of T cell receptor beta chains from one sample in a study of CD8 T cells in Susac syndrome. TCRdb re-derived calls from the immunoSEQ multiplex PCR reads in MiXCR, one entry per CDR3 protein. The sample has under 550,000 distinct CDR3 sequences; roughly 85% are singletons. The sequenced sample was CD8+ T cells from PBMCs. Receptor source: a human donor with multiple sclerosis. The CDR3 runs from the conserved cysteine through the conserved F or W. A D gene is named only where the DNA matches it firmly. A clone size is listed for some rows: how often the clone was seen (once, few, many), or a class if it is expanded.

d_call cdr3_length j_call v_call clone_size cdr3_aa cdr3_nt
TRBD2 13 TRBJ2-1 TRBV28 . CASSDRGDNEQFF TGTGCCAGCAGTGACCGGGGGGACAATGAGCAGTTCTTC
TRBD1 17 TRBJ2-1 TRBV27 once CASSSILGQVSYNEQFF TGTGCCAGCAGCTCCATTCTAGGACAGGTCTCCTACAATGAGCAGTTCTTC
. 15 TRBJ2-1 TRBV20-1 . CSARDKVGDGDEQFF TGCAGTGCTAGAGATAAGGTGGGTGACGGGGATGAGCAGTTCTTC
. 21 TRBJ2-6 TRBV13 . CASITYNPPETGYSGANVLTF TGTGCCAGCATCACCTACAACCCCCCTGAGACAGGCTACTCTGGGGCCAACGTCCTGACTTTC
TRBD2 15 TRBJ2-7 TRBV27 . CASSLSGTSRYEQYF TGTGCCAGCAGTTTGTCCGGGACTAGCAGGTACGAGCAGTACTTC
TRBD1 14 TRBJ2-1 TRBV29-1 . CSVADVTGVNEQFF TGCAGCGTGGCCGATGTAACAGGGGTAAATGAGCAGTTCTTC
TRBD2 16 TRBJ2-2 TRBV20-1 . CSARSGLAGLTGELFF TGCAGTGCTAGATCGGGACTAGCGGGACTCACCGGGGAGCTGTTTTTT
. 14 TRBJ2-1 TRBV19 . CASTVAIGDNEQFF TGTGCCAGTACCGTCGCGATAGGGGACAATGAGCAGTTCTTC
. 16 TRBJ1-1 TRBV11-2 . CASSLDGPRANTEAFF TGTGCCAGCAGCTTAGATGGGCCCAGGGCAAACACTGAAGCTTTCTTT
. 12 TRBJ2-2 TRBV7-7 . CASVTNTGELFF TGTGCCAGCGTAACGAACACCGGGGAGCTGTTTTTT
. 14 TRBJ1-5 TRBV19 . CASSPDSANQPQHF TGTGCCAGTAGTCCAGACAGCGCCAATCAGCCCCAGCATTTT
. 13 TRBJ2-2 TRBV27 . CASSLMDPGELFF TGTGCCAGCAGTTTAATGGATCCCGGGGAGCTGTTTTTT
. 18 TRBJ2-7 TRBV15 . CATSRDLTGALLDYEQYF TGTGCCACCAGCAGAGATCTGACGGGAGCGTTATTAGACTACGAGCAGTACTTC
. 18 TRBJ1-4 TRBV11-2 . CASSSLLTPTGYNEKLFF TGTGCCAGCAGCTCACTCTTAACACCGACAGGCTATAATGAAAAACTGTTTTTT
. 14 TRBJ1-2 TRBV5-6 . CASSLYQNINGYTF TGTGCCAGCAGCTTGTATCAGAATATTAATGGCTACACCTTC
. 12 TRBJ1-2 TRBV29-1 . CSVEDAGNGYTF TGCAGCGTTGAAGATGCGGGGAATGGCTACACCTTC
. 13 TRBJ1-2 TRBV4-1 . CASSQAGDYGYTF TGCGCCAGCAGCCAGGCAGGGGACTATGGCTACACCTTC
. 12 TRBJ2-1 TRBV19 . CASSIGHNEQFF TGTGCCAGTAGTATCGGACACAATGAGCAGTTCTTC
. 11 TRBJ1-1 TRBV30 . CAWTVGLGAFF TGTGCCTGGACCGTGGGGCTTGGCGCTTTCTTT
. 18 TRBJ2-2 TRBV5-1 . CASSLGPPQGSKDGELFF TGCGCCAGCAGCTTGGGTCCACCGCAGGGGAGTAAGGACGGGGAGCTGTTTTTT
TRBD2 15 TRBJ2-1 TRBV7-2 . CASSYTSGGASWQFF TGTGCCAGCAGCTACACGAGCGGGGGGGCCTCTTGGCAGTTCTTC
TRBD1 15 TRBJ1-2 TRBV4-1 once CASSQWGQGASGYTF TGCGCCAGCAGCCAATGGGGACAGGGGGCCTCTGGCTACACCTTC
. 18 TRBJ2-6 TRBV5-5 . CASSFLGTVISGANVLTF TGTGCCAGCAGTTTCCTCGGGACGGTGATCTCTGGGGCCAACGTCCTGACTTTC
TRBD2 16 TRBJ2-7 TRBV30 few CAWSPGRGGSSYEQYF TGTGCCTGGAGTCCGGGGCGGGGGGGTTCCTCCTACGAGCAGTACTTC
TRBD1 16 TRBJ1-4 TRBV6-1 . CASSEEGTGWSEKLFF TGTGCCAGCAGTGAAGAAGGGACAGGGTGGAGTGAAAAACTGTTTTTT
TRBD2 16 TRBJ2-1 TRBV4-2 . CASSHSSGRAVGEQFF TGTGCCAGCAGCCACAGTAGCGGGAGGGCGGTCGGTGAGCAGTTCTTC
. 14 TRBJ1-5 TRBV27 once CASSEGPLGQPQHF TGTGCCAGCAGTGAGGGGCCGCTCGGTCAGCCCCAGCATTTT
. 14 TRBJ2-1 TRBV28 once CASRVASSYNEQSF TGTGCCAGCAGGGTCGCCAGCTCCTACAATGAGCAGTCCTTC
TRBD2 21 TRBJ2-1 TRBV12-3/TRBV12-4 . CASSLADMGLAGVRFSNEQFF TGTGCCAGCAGTTTAGCGGATATGGGACTAGCGGGAGTACGGTTCTCGAATGAGCAGTTCTTC
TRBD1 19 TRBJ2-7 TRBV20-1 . CSASSPGQGPLRSTYEQYF TGCAGTGCTAGTAGTCCGGGACAGGGGCCTTTGAGAAGTACCTACGAGCAGTACTTC
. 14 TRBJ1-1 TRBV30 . CAWSPPPGNTEAFF TGTGCCTGGAGTCCCCCCCCAGGGAACACTGAAGCTTTCTTT
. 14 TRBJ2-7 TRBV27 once CASSFSGQFYEQYF TGTGCCAGCAGTTTCTCCGGACAGTTCTACGAGCAGTACTTC
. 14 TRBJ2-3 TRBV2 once CASRRAQGGDTQYF TGTGCCAGCAGGAGGGCGCAGGGAGGAGATACGCAGTATTTT
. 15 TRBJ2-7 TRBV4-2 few CASSFGRAESYEQYF TGTGCCAGCAGCTTCGGAAGGGCGGAATCCTACGAGCAGTACTTC
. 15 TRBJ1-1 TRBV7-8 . CASAIEGGGNTEAFF TGTGCCAGCGCTATTGAGGGGGGTGGGAACACTGAAGCTTTCTTT
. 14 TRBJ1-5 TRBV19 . CASSIKQCNQPQHF TGTGCCAGTAGTATTAAACAGTGCAATCAGCCCCAGCATTTT
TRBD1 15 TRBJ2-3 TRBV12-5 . CASGTRTGPTDTQYF TGTGCTAGTGGGACCCGGACAGGCCCCACAGATACGCAGTATTTT
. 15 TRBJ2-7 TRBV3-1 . CASSPRDGRAYEQYF TGTGCCAGCAGCCCCCGGGACGGGCGGGCCTACGAGCAGTACTTC
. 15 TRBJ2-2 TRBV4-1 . CASSQDLGYAGELFF TGCGCCAGCAGCCAAGATTTAGGTTACGCCGGGGAGCTGTTTTTT
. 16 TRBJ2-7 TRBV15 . CATSNPQGEVSGEQYF TGTGCCACCAGCAACCCACAGGGTGAGGTTTCAGGCGAGCAGTACTTC
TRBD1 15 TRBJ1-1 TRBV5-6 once CASSWDREVGTEAFF TGTGCCAGCAGCTGGGACAGGGAAGTGGGCACTGAAGCTTTCTTT
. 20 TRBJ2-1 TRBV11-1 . CASIHPRDGRNPSSYNEQFF TGTGCCAGCATCCACCCCCGGGACGGACGAAATCCAAGCTCCTACAATGAGCAGTTCTTC
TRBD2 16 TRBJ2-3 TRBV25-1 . CASSTYSGGNTDTQYF TGTGCCAGCAGTACATATAGCGGGGGAAACACAGATACGCAGTATTTT
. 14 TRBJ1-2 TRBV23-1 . CASSPSNRVHGYTF TGCGCCAGCAGTCCATCGAACAGGGTCCATGGCTACACCTTC
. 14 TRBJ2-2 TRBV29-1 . CSVQETANTGELFF TGCAGCGTTCAAGAGACAGCGAACACCGGGGAGCTGTTTTTT
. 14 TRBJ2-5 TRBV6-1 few CASSPGFLEETQYF TGTGCCAGCAGTCCCGGATTCCTAGAAGAGACCCAGTACTTC
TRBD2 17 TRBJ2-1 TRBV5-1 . CASSLASSGILGDEQFF TGCGCCAGCAGCTTGGCGTCTAGCGGGATACTAGGGGATGAGCAGTTCTTC
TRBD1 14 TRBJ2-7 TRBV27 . CVSTPGTGRFEQYF TGTGTCAGCACTCCCGGGACAGGGAGATTCGAGCAGTACTTC
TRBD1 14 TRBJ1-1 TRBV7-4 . CASSADRSNTEAFF TGTGCCAGCAGCGCGGACAGGTCGAACACTGAAGCTTTCTTT
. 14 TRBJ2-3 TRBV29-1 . CSVGYRPRTDTQYF TGCAGCGTTGGATACAGGCCTAGGACAGATACGCAGTATTTT
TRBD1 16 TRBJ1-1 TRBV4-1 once CASSQEGTVWDTEAFF TGCGCCAGCAGCCAAGAAGGGACAGTTTGGGACACTGAAGCTTTCTTT
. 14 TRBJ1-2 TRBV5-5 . CASSLGWEYYGYTF TGTGCCAGCAGCTTGGGCTGGGAATACTATGGCTACACCTTC
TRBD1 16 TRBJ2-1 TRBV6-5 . CASSYSRTGADNEQFF TGTGCCAGCAGTTACTCTCGGACAGGGGCTGACAATGAGCAGTTCTTC
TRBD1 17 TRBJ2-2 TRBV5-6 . CASSLVNRQGDTGELFF TGTGCCAGCAGTCTAGTTAACCGACAGGGGGACACCGGGGAGCTGTTTTTT
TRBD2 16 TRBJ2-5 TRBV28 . CASTKRAGGPQETQYF TGTGCCAGCACTAAGAGAGCGGGAGGACCCCAAGAGACCCAGTACTTC